This paragraph covers one T cell receptor (beta chain) sequence. There were roughly 3.5 ug of total RNA used for each TCR library. Template switching was used to attach UMIs, which incorporated a 6-nucleotide sample barcode. With the 5' RACE reads reprocessed, TCRdb shows one record per CDR3 protein and no DNA. The listing records 400,000 or so distinct CDR3 sequences. The germline V gene has CDR1 DFQATT and CDR2 SNEGSKA (reference sequence). The CDR3 is made up of 16 amino acids. This entry comes from a study of monozygotic twins with inflammatory bowel disease. Sequencing was performed on blood. The sequence derives from a human donor with ulcerative colitis or Crohn's disease, or a healthy co-twin of an affected twin (not recorded which). The chain employs TRBV20-1 and TRBJ1-1; TCRdb lists TRBD1, though no DNA is available to test this call. The CDR3 region is CSAPQGIGVMNTEAFF.